This TCR beta chain comes out of a study of metastatic and nonmetastatic thyroid tumors. Concerning this clone itself: Other DNA sequences within the sample encode an identical CDR3.

No patient had received any treatment before thyroid surgery. CDR1 SGHDT and CDR2 YYEEEE come from the germline V gene. The CDR3 is 14 amino acids. V was pared by 4 bases and J by 7 bases, with 6 bases of the junction left unmatched. TCRdb re-processed the PCR reads through MiXCR. The top ten hold 3.6% of the sample, which has tens of thousands of clones, more than 12% seen once. The gene calls are TRBV5-6 and TRBJ2-1; 9 bases match TRBD2. The receptor's source is a female donor with papillary thyroid cancer or a benign thyroid nodule (not recorded which). Some clones in this sample may be carry-over from other donors' samples. The sample was blood. This CDR3 reads CASSLPSGMNEQFF. The CDR3 DNA reads TGTGCCAGCAGCCTGCCTAGCGGGATGAATGAGCAGTTCTTC.